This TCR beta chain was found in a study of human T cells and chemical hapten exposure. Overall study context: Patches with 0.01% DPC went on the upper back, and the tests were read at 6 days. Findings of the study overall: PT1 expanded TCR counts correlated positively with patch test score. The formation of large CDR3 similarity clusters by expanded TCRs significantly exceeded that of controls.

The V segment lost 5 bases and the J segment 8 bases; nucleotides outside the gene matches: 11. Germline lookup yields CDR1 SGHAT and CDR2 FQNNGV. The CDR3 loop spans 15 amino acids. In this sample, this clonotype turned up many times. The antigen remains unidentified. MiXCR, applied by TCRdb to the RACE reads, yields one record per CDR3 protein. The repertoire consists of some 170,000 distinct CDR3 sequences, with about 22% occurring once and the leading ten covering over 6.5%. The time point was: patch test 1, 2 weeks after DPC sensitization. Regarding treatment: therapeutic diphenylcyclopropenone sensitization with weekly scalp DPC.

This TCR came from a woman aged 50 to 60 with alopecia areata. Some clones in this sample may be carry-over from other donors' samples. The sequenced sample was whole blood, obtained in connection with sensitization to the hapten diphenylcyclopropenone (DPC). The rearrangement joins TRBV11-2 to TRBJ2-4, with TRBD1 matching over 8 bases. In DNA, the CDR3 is TGTGCCAGCAGCCCCGGGCAGGGGGCCCGGGACATTCAGTACTTC. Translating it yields CASSPGQGARDIQYF.